Listed here is a single T cell receptor (beta chain). Its antigen is still unknown. This sample was included in a study of neoadjuvant nivolumab and ipilimumab in lung cancer. Study information: The combination arm added day-1 ipilimumab 1 mg/kg to nivolumab 3 mg/kg on days 1, 15, 29. Study-wide points: Only a small number of samples underwent TCR sequencing.

Repertoires were generated with immunoSEQ multiplex PCR, while TCRdb's copy carries only in-frame clones and drops some. Counted here are 40,000 to 60,000 clones, around 89% occurring once; the ten biggest clones make up more than 3%. This CDR3 comprises 13 residues. V was pared by 4 bases and J by 5 bases, with 9 bases between. Germline V gene lookup returns CDR1 SGHDT and CDR2 YYEEEE. This receptor was taken from an adult with non-small cell lung cancer. Some clones in this sample may be carry-over from other donors' samples. The chain carries TRBV5-6 and TRBJ2-2, with D hard to call. The material was blood, obtained before neoadjuvant nivolumab, alone or with ipilimumab. CDR3 coding DNA: TGTGCCAGCAGCCCGAGGCGGACCGGGGAGCTGTTTTTT. Translating gives CASSPRRTGELFF. Together with reference TRBV5-6 and TRBJ2-2, the CDR3 gives the full variable domain: DAGVTQSPTHLIKTRGQQVTLRCSPKSGHDTVSWYQQALGQGPQFIFQYYEEEERQRGNFPDRFSGHQFPNYSSELNVNALLLGDSALYLCASSPRRTGELFFGEGSRLTVL.